The 20 T cell receptor beta chains below were found in one sample sequenced in a study of cytotoxic CD8 clonotypes in ibrutinib-treated CLL. Some clones are missing from TCRdb's copy, which holds only in-frame ones; the method was immunoSEQ multiplex PCR. The sample includes 150,000 to 200,000 clones, about 88% of them seen just once. Specimen: PBMCs, collected at disease progression, from a patient treated with ibrutinib. These receptors all come from a human donor with chronic lymphocytic leukemia.

This clone was seen a single time. The rearrangement uses TRBV7-9 and TRBJ1-3; D remains ambiguous. The V and J ends lost 5 bases and 1 base respectively, with 15 bases between them. CDR3 length equals 16 residues. Germline CDR1 SEHNR, CDR2 FQNEAQ (reference sequence). The CDR3 region has the DNA TGTGCCAGCAGCCCCCGCGAGAGCCAATCTGGAAACACCATATATTTT. Translation gives CASSPRESQSGNTIYF.

The V call is TRBV2, the J call TRBJ2-4; the match to TRBD1 covers 9 bases. This CDR3 is built from 18 residues. Germline values: CDR1 SNHLY, CDR2 FYNNEI. V shed 6 bases and J 2 bases; nucleotides not matched to a gene: 14. The CDR3 here is CASRTSTDRGGTKNIQYF. CDR3 nucleotide sequence: TGTGCCAGCAGGACATCTACGGACAGGGGAGGAACCAAAAACATTCAGTACTTC. The full variable domain, with the rest looked up from reference TRBV2 and TRBJ2-4, is EPEVTQTPSHQVTQMGQEVILRCVPISNHLYFYWYRQILGQKVEFLVSFYNNEISEKSEIFDDQFSVERPDGSNFTLKIRSTKLEDSAMYFCASRTSTDRGGTKNIQYFGAGTRLSVL.

The chain links TRBV7-8 to TRBJ2-5; 7 bases line up with TRBD2. Germline CDR1 reads SGHVS; CDR2 reads FQNEAQ. The trim removed 6 bases at V and 5 bases at J, leaving 9 bases unmatched. CDR3 size: 14 residues. The CDR3 spells CASRPGLVGETQYF. In DNA, the CDR3 is TGTGCCAGCAGGCCAGGACTAGTGGGTGAGACCCAGTACTTC.

The V call is TRBV14, the J call TRBJ2-3, with a weak D call TRBD2 (6 bases). V lost 1 base to trimming and J lost 2 bases, with 13 bases between them. The CDR3 covers 16 residues. Per the germline V gene, CDR1 is SGHDN and CDR2 is FVKESK. The CDR3 here is CASSQVRGIPTDTQYF. The CDR3 DNA reads as TGTGCCAGCAGCCAAGTCCGGGGGATACCCACAGATACGCAGTATTTT.

This clone was seen a single time. The chain has TRBV5-1 and TRBJ2-3; 14 bases map to TRBD2. J gave up 6 bases and V 0 bases, and 6 bases lay outside the gene matches. Germline-derived CDR1 and CDR2 are SGHRS and YFSETQ. The CDR3 is made up of 17 amino acids. CDR3 sequence reads: CASSLGLAGGPSDTQYF. DNA for the CDR3: TGCGCCAGCAGCTTGGGACTAGCGGGAGGGCCTTCTGATACGCAGTATTTT.

The chain links TRBV28 to TRBJ2-3, with TRBD2 matching over 7 bases. Trimming cost V 5 bases and J 2 bases; bases outside gene matches: 10. The CDR3 totals 16 residues. Germline V CDR1 and CDR2: MDHEN, SYDVKM. CDR3 region: CASSPASGRYTDTQYF. Written as DNA, the CDR3 is TGTGCCAGCAGTCCCGCTAGCGGAAGATACACAGATACGCAGTATTTT.

The V gene is TRBV5-1, the J gene TRBJ1-2; TRBD1 matches 7 bases. With 4 bases clipped from V and 4 bases from J, the junction kept 7 bases outside the gene matches. The CDR3 contains 14 residues. Looked up from germline, CDR1 is SGHRS and CDR2 is YFSETQ. CDR3 in DNA: TGCGCCAGCAGCCCTGGACAGGCATTCTATGGCTACACCTTC. The encoded protein is CASSPGQAFYGYTF.

The chain is built from TRBV10-3 and TRBJ2-7, with TRBD2 matching 11 bases. Germline loops: CDR1 ENHRY, CDR2 SYGVKD. This CDR3 has 17 residues. Trimming removed 3 bases from V and 0 bases from J; junction bases left unmatched: 7. For the CDR3, the DNA is TGTGCCATCAGTGACCATCTTAGCGGGAGGGCCTCCTACGAGCAGTACTTC. Translated: CAISDHLSGRASYEQYF.

The V and J genes are TRBV19 and TRBJ1-1; D remains unclear. The CDR3 extends over 13 amino acids. In germline, CDR1 is LNHDA, CDR2 SQIVND (reference sequence). Trimming removed 4 bases at V and 1 base at J, with 7 bases between. CDR3: CASSTHPNTEAFF. The CDR3 region has the DNA TGTGCCAGTAGTACTCACCCGAACACTGAAGCTTTCTTT.

The chain recombines TRBV2 with TRBJ1-1, with D perhaps TRBD1 (5 bases). Trimming left V 8 bases short and J 11 bases short, with 12 bases between. The germline CDR1 and CDR2 sequences are SNHLY and FYNNEI. The CDR3 loop spans 10 amino acids. The DNA for the CDR3 is TGTGCCAGCTACGGGGGAATCGCTTTCTTT. Amino acids: CASYGGIAFF.

This chain connects TRBV4-1 to TRBJ2-7; 10 bases map to TRBD2. From germline, CDR1 is MGHRA and CDR2 YSYEKL. J was trimmed by 5 bases and V by 1 base; bases with no gene match: 2. The CDR3 is made up of 14 amino acids. The chain's CDR3 is CASSQGGLANEQYF. CDR3 nucleotide sequence: TGCGCCAGCAGCCAAGGGGGACTAGCGAACGAGCAGTACTTC.

J is TRBJ2-7 and V is TRBV28; D might be TRBD2 (5 bases). Per the germline V gene, CDR1 is MDHEN and CDR2 is SYDVKM. V was clipped by 3 bases and J by 5 bases, with 11 bases between them. CDR3 length: 13 residues. In nucleotides, the CDR3 is TGTGCCAGCAGTTTTTCGAGGGTCCACGAGCAGTACTTC. Encoded protein: CASSFSRVHEQYF.

The chain carries TRBV9 and TRBJ1-1, with 9 bases fitting TRBD1. Germline V lookup: CDR1 SGDLS, CDR2 YYNGEE. Trimming at V came to 1 base and at J to 5 bases, leaving 9 bases not matched to a gene. The CDR3 has 16 residues. The CDR3 nucleotides read TGTGCCAGCAGCGTAATCGGGACAGGGTATAAGACTGAAGCTTTCTTT. Encoded protein: CASSVIGTGYKTEAFF.

CDR3 residues: CASSEVDGYTEAFF. The DNA for the CDR3 is TGCGCCAGCAGTGAGGTAGACGGGTACACTGAAGCTTTCTTT. The V and J genes are TRBV10-2 and TRBJ1-1; D not resolved. Trimming stripped 2 bases from V and 3 bases from J, with 10 bases between. Looked up from germline, CDR1 is WSHSY and CDR2 is SAAADI. CDR3 size: 14 residues.

A single count supports this clone. The chain links TRBV12-5 to TRBJ2-2; a possible D gene is TRBD2 (5 bases). Trimming cost V 5 bases and J 7 bases, with 14 bases left between them. Germline V lookup: CDR1 LGHNT, CDR2 FRNRAP. This CDR3 region has 14 residues. The CDR3 is CASGPGLHGGELFF. CDR3 DNA sequence: TGTGCTAGTGGTCCCGGACTCCATGGCGGGGAGCTGTTTTTT.

This chain joins TRBV5-4 and TRBJ2-3; D not resolved. CDR1 is SGHNT and CDR2 is YYREEE in the germline V gene (reference sequence). V was clipped by 3 bases and J by 0 bases, with 14 bases between them. The CDR3 runs to 16 residues. The CDR3 sequence: CASSSASGVSTDTQYF. In nucleotides, the CDR3 is TGTGCCAGCAGCTCCGCCTCCGGCGTTAGCACAGATACGCAGTATTTT.

The rearrangement uses TRBV7-2 and TRBJ2-1, with 8 bases matching TRBD2. With V trimmed by 5 bases and J by 1 base, 7 bases remained unmatched. The V gene's germline CDR1 is SGHTA and CDR2 FQGNSA. The CDR3 is made up of 16 amino acids. The CDR3 nucleotides are TGTGCCAGCAGCCCCGGGGGGGGTGTTTCCTACAATGAGCAGTTCTTC. This sequence encodes CASSPGGGVSYNEQFF.

The chain employs TRBV28 and TRBJ2-1; D not resolved. The CDR3 has 11 residues. CDR1 is MDHEN and CDR2 is SYDVKM in the germline V gene. V gave up 2 bases and J gave up 7 bases, with 3 bases separating them. CDR3 bases: TGTGCCAGCAGTTTAAGGAATGAGCAGTTCTTC. It codes for CASSLRNEQFF. Filled out from reference TRBV28 and TRBJ2-1, the complete variable domain reads DVKVTQSSRYLVKRTGEKVFLECVQDMDHENMFWYRQDPGLGLRLIYFSYDVKMKEKGDIPEGYSVSREKKERFSLILESASTNQTSMYLCASSLRNEQFFGPGTRLTVL.

The genes are TRBV5-1 and TRBJ2-2; 8 bases are shared with TRBD1. The J segment lost 4 bases and the V segment lost 2 bases, leaving 4 bases of the junction unmatched. Germline V gene lookup returns CDR1 SGHRS and CDR2 YFSETQ. This CDR3 contains 15 residues. The CDR3 DNA reads as TGCGCCAGCAGCTTCAGGGGGCTCGGCACCGGGGAGCTGTTTTTT. Translated, it gives CASSFRGLGTGELFF.

The chain links TRBV27 to TRBJ2-1; 9 bases agree with TRBD2. This CDR3 has 17 amino acids. Germline CDR1 is MNHEY and CDR2 is SMNVEV (reference sequence). J gave up 0 bases and V 4 bases, and 7 bases lay outside the gene matches. CDR3 sequence (DNA): TGTGCCAGCAGTTCCGAATATAGCGGGAGCTCCTACAATGAGCAGTTCTTC. Amino acid sequence: CASSSEYSGSSYNEQFF.